A single sample gave rise to the 18 T cell receptor beta chains below, sequenced in a study of OX40 agonist ivuxolimab in advanced cancers. The protocol was immunoSEQ multiplex PCR, while the TCRdb copy is restricted to in-frame clones and leaves out a portion. Of 65,000 to 80,000 clones in the sample, 86% were seen once. This material consisted of CD4+ or CD8+ T cells sorted from blood, taken in a trial of the OX40 agonist ivuxolimab. All receptors derive from an adult with an advanced solid tumor such as melanoma, head and neck, liver or kidney cancer.

The genes are TRBV18 and TRBJ2-3, with unresolved D. CDR1 and CDR2 (germline): KGHSH, LQKENI. This CDR3 spans 16 amino acids. The germline V and J ends were trimmed by 2 bases and 0 bases, with 12 bases remaining between them. The CDR3 is CASSPNGLASTDTQYF. DNA of the CDR3: TGTGCCAGCTCACCAAATGGGCTTGCCAGCACAGATACGCAGTATTTT.

This clone is a singleton in its sample. The chain links TRBV27 to TRBJ2-1, with D unresolved. Germline V CDR1 and CDR2: MNHEY, SMNVEV (reference sequence). V lost 0 bases and J lost 9, with 9 bases in between. CDR3 length: 13 amino acids. This CDR3 reads CASSLSPATEQFF. The CDR3 DNA is TGTGCCAGCAGTTTATCCCCCGCTACTGAGCAGTTCTTC.

The rearrangement uses TRBV27 and TRBJ2-5; 7 bases line up with TRBD1. Judging by the DNA end, TRBJ2-7 fits better; the J call may be wrong. Per germline, CDR1 MNHEY and CDR2 SMNVEV (reference sequence). The CDR3 runs to 14 residues. The CDR3 sequence: CASRRGGAFNEQYF. CDR3 in DNA: TGTGCCAGCAGACGAGGGGGCGCGTTTAACGAGCAGTACTTC.

V is TRBV2 and J is TRBJ1-5, with a tentative D call TRBD1 (6 bases). Deletions cut 7 bases from V and 7 bases from J, with 17 bases between. The CDR3 extends over 14 amino acids. Germline CDR1 and CDR2: SNHLY and FYNNEI. The CDR3 loop reads CASTTRGGGQPQHF. Here the CDR3 DNA reads TGTGCCAGCACCACAAGGGGGGGAGGGCAGCCCCAGCATTTT.

The chain uses TRBV6-5 and TRBJ2-1; D might be TRBD1 (5 bases). Germline CDR1 and CDR2: MNHEY and SVGAGI. Trimming took off 2 bases at V and 1 base at J, with 9 bases between the two ends. This CDR3 has 15 amino acids. The CDR3 loop reads CASSYEQASYNEQFF. DNA of the CDR3: TGTGCCAGCAGTTACGAACAGGCTTCCTACAATGAGCAGTTCTTC.

The chain links TRBV5-4 to TRBJ2-7; no firm D call. Trimming stripped 3 bases from V and 7 bases from J, with 8 bases between. The CDR3 consists of 11 residues. Germline CDR1 and CDR2: SGHNT and YYREEE (reference sequence). CDR3: CASSSLKEQYF. CDR3 DNA sequence: TGTGCCAGCAGCTCCCTGAAGGAGCAGTACTTC.

The chain links TRBV30 to TRBJ1-2; 8 nucleotides line up with TRBD1. Germline V lookup: CDR1 GTSNPN, CDR2 SVGIG (reference sequence). The CDR3 consists of 13 residues. V shed 5 bases, J shed 7 bases, and the junction held 9 bases outside the gene matches. As DNA, the CDR3 is TGTGCCTGGCTTCGGGACAGGCCCTTTGGCTACACCTTC. Protein sequence: CAWLRDRPFGYTF.

Worth noting for this clone: Distinct nucleotide sequences in the sample also encode this CDR3. The chain has TRBV19 and TRBJ1-5; weak D call: TRBD1 (6 bases). The CDR3 is 13 amino acids. Germline values: CDR1 LNHDA, CDR2 SQIVND (reference sequence). V gave up 5 bases and J gave up 4 bases, with 9 bases separating them. In DNA form, the CDR3 reads TGTGCCAGTAGTCGACAGGTAAATCAGCCCCAGCATTTT. Translation: CASSRQVNQPQHF.

This chain uses TRBV19 with TRBJ2-3; 9 nucleotides align to TRBD1. The CDR3 is 15 residues long. Germline V gives CDR1 LNHDA, CDR2 SQIVND (reference sequence). The J segment lost 1 base and the V segment lost 3 bases, leaving 2 bases of the junction unmatched. CDR3 DNA: TGTGCCAGTAGTATGAGGACAGGGGGCACAGATACGCAGTATTTT. Its protein product is CASSMRTGGTDTQYF.

This chain connects TRBV2 to TRBJ2-5, with TRBD2 identical over 8 bases. Germline V gene sequence: CDR1 SNHLY, CDR2 FYNNEI. This CDR3 has 14 residues. V lost 4 bases, J lost 6 bases, and 7 bases stayed unmatched. The DNA of the CDR3 is TGTGCCAGCAGTGCGGGGGGGCCGGGGAAGACCCAGTACTTC. It specifies CASSAGGPGKTQYF.

The table lists this clone with a count of one. V and J are TRBV15 and TRBJ1-1; D gene uncertain. This CDR3 is 14 amino acids long. CDR1 and CDR2 from the germline V gene are LNHNV and YYDKDF (reference sequence). Trimming took off 4 bases at V and 0 bases at J, with 9 bases between the two ends. The CDR3 region is CATSTHMMNTEAFF. The CDR3 region has the DNA TGTGCCACCAGCACTCACATGATGAACACTGAAGCTTTCTTT.

This chain joins TRBV7-9 and TRBJ2-7; D gene uncertain. V lost 4 bases to trimming and J lost 3 bases, with 22 bases between them. Germline-derived CDR1 and CDR2 are SEHNR and FQNEAQ (reference sequence). This CDR3 region has 17 residues. CDR3 residues: CASSSGLSSLFLYEQYF. In DNA, the CDR3 is TGTGCCAGCAGCTCCGGGCTATCCTCCCTCTTCCTCTACGAGCAGTACTTC.

The chain uses TRBV5-1 and TRBJ2-3, with 8 bases lining up with TRBD2. This CDR3 region has 14 residues. Germline CDR1 and CDR2: SGHRS and YFSETQ. J gave up 2 bases and V 4 bases, and 3 bases lay outside the gene matches. The CDR3 nucleotides are TGCGCCAGCAGCCCGGGGGGGCCCACAGATACGCAGTATTTT. Its protein product is CASSPGGPTDTQYF.

The V and J genes are TRBV5-1 and TRBJ2-1, with 7 bases matching TRBD2. The CDR3 runs to 19 residues. V lost 0 bases to trimming and J lost 1 base; unmatched junction nucleotides: 13. CDR1 and CDR2 (germline): SGHRS, YFSETQ. This CDR3 is CASSLALLGGSFSYNEQFF. CDR3 DNA: TGCGCCAGCAGCTTGGCCCTCCTTGGCGGGAGCTTTTCCTACAATGAGCAGTTCTTC.

The chain joins TRBV5-1 to TRBJ1-1; the match to TRBD1 covers 7 bases. Germline CDR1 is SGHRS and CDR2 is YFSETQ. This CDR3 contains 14 residues. Trimming cost V 3 bases and J 2 bases; bases outside gene matches: 4. The CDR3, as DNA: TGCGCCAGCAGCTCACAGGGGAAAAACACTGAAGCTTTCTTT. Translation: CASSSQGKNTEAFF.

As to this clone: Germline and junction disagree at one end, which may indicate a read error. The CDR3 coding sequence is TGTGCCAGCAGCTTGAAGGGAGGGGGGCAAGAGACCCGGTACTTC. This sequence encodes CASSLKGGGQETRYF. The genes are TRBV5-4 and TRBJ2-5, with a weak D call TRBD2 (7 bases). CDR1 SGHNT and CDR2 YYREEE come from the germline V gene (reference sequence). CDR3 length: 15 residues.

The J gene is TRBJ2-6, the V gene TRBV7-6; D gene uncertain. This CDR3 spans 15 amino acids. Germline V CDR1 and CDR2: SGHVS, FNYEAQ. The V end lost 4 bases, the J end lost 0 bases, and 7 bases lay between the germline ends. The CDR3, as DNA: TGTGCCAGCAGCTCTCGGAACTCTGGGGCCAACGTCCTGACTTTC. Translating it yields CASSSRNSGANVLTF.

Of note for this clone: The junction departs from germline at one end; a sequencing error may be responsible. CDR3 nucleotides: TGTGCCTGGAGTGGGCCCCCCTACAGCGCTTCTGAAAACACCATATATTTT. This encodes CAWSGPPYSASENTIYF. The gene calls are TRBV30 and TRBJ1-3; no reliable D call. The CDR3 is 17 amino acids. Germline CDR1 reads GTSNPN; CDR2 reads SVGIG (reference sequence).